The 5 T cell receptor beta chains presented below share a single source sample, sequenced in a study of blood T cells in healthy people across ages. A second 7 to 11 cycle PCR used barcoded and J-beta primers. TCRdb re-called the 5' RACE reads with MiXCR, one entry per CDR3 protein. The sample shows around 800,000 distinct CDR3 sequences, roughly 24% of them seen only once. These data were likewise used in another study, on T cells of mothers and their children.

The specimen sequenced was blood. The receptors stem from a boy between 10 and 17 years old in good health.

This clonotype was recorded many times. The chain combines TRBV7-9 with TRBJ2-5; D not resolved. Germline-derived CDR1 and CDR2 are SEHNR and FQNEAQ (reference sequence). This CDR3 has 12 residues. V was shortened by 0 bases and J by 9 bases, with 8 bases between the two germline ends. The CDR3 reads CASSLATTAQYF. Written as DNA, the CDR3 is TGTGCCAGCAGCTTAGCGACGACGGCCCAGTACTTC.

The chain couples TRBV20-1 to TRBJ1-1, with a weak D call TRBD1 (5 bases). The germline V gene encodes CDR1 DFQATT and CDR2 SNEGSKA (reference sequence). Trimming removed 3 bases from V and 4 bases from J, with 21 bases in between. The CDR3 has 16 residues. CDR3 coding DNA: TGCAGTGCTAGTAAGAGGTGGGGGATTGGGGCCACTGAAGCTTTCTTT. Its translation: CSASKRWGIGATEAFF.

Comments on this clonotype: Given a much more abundant clone one base away, this may be a read error. The chain joins TRBV4-2 to TRBJ2-2; 12 bases align to TRBD2. Germline assignment: CDR1 LGHNA and CDR2 YNFKEQ. CDR3 length equals 18 residues. The CDR3 protein is CANSQDQLAGGHTGELFF. The DNA for the CDR3 is TGTGCCAACAGCCAGGACCAGCTAGCGGGGGGGCACACCGGGGAGCTGTTTTTT.

V usage is TRBV18 and J usage is TRBJ2-7, with D hard to call. Per the germline V gene, CDR1 is KGHSH and CDR2 is LQKENI. Trimming removed 7 bases from V and 5 bases from J, with 15 bases in between. The length of the CDR3 is 13 residues. CDR3 sequence (DNA): TGTGCCAGCTGCACCACATCCGACAACGAGCAGTACTTC. Amino acids: CASCTTSDNEQYF.

In this sample, this clonotype turned up a few times. The chain links TRBV4-1 to TRBJ1-1; 7 nucleotides line up with TRBD1. CDR3 length: 15 residues. CDR1 is MGHRA, CDR2 YSYEKL, per germline. After removal of 0 bases from V and 7 bases from J, the junction contained 8 bases not matched to a gene. Here the CDR3 DNA reads TGCGCCAGCAGCCAAGATAAGGACAGGACCTTTGAAGCTTTCTTT. Amino acids: CASSQDKDRTFEAFF.